This passage covers 9 T cell receptor beta chains from one sample sequenced in a study of graft-versus-host responses after intestinal transplantation. Their cognate antigens are unknown. Sequencing was performed with immunoSEQ multiplex PCR; in TCRdb, only in-frame clones are kept and a portion is missing. The data hold about 120,000 clones, with about 93% observed a single time. Specimen: unstimulated CD4+ T cells sorted from spleen or lymph node cells, collected before intestinal transplant. These receptors were taken from a human donor who received an intestinal transplant.

The V call is TRBV7-9, the J call TRBJ1-3; D remains unclear. V was clipped by 2 bases and J by 12 bases, with 11 bases between them. Germline lookup yields CDR1 SEHNR and CDR2 FQNEAQ (reference sequence). CDR3 size: 12 residues. The chain's CDR3 is CASSLLNNGIYF. DNA of the CDR3: TGTGCCAGCAGCTTATTAAATAATGGCATATATTTT.

This clone was observed a single time. One end of the junction varies from germline; a read error may be responsible. Other DNA sequences of this sample code for an identical CDR3. V gene TRBV28 combines with J gene TRBJ2-7, with a weak D call TRBD2 (6 bases). CDR3 size: 14 residues. The germline V gene has CDR1 MDHEN and CDR2 SYDVKM. CDR3 sequence: CASSPPTGIREQYF. CDR3 in DNA: TGTGCCAGCAGTCCACCGACCGGGATTCGGGAGCAATACTTC. Full variable domain (remainder filled in from reference TRBV28 and TRBJ2-7): DVKVTQSSRYLVKRTGEKVFLECVQDMDHENMFWYRQDPGLGLRLIYFSYDVKMKEKGDIPEGYSVSREKKERFSLILESASTNQTSMYLCASSPPTGIREQYFGPGTRLTVT.

A word on this clone: The same CDR3 also results from other DNA sequences found in this sample. The chain links TRBV6-5 to TRBJ1-1, with no clear D. This CDR3 spans 12 amino acids. V was cut by 3 bases and J by 5 bases, with 7 bases left in between. Germline CDR1 is MNHEY and CDR2 is SVGAGI. The CDR3 region is CASSYGGTEAFF. CDR3 nucleotide sequence: TGTGCCAGCAGTTATGGTGGAACTGAAGCTTTCTTT.

V usage is TRBV18 and J usage is TRBJ2-1; 11 nucleotides line up with TRBD2. V shed 6 bases, J shed 8 bases, and the junction held 9 bases outside the gene matches. This CDR3 has 15 residues. Germline lookup yields CDR1 KGHSH and CDR2 LQKENI. The CDR3 nucleotides are TGTGCCAGCTCTCTTGTAGCGGGAGGGGCGGATGAGCAGTTCTTC. Amino acid sequence: CASSLVAGGADEQFF.

This chain uses TRBV11-2 with TRBJ1-1; D remains unclear. CDR3 length equals 15 residues. The ends were cut back, 5 bases at V and 1 base at J, with 14 bases in the middle. Germline V lookup: CDR1 SGHAT, CDR2 FQNNGV. CDR3 amino acids: CASSVTGWRNTEAFF. The CDR3 nucleotides read TGTGCCAGCAGCGTGACGGGTTGGAGGAACACTGAAGCTTTCTTT.

The chain uses TRBV19 and TRBJ1-5; tentative D call: TRBD1 (5 bases). Per germline, CDR1 LNHDA and CDR2 SQIVND (reference sequence). V lost 2 bases to trimming and J lost 2 bases, with 7 bases between them. The CDR3 loop spans 14 amino acids. The CDR3 here is CASSIIGGNQPQHF. DNA for the CDR3: TGTGCCAGTAGTATAATAGGGGGCAATCAGCCCCAGCATTTT.

The chain joins TRBV29-1 to TRBJ2-6; 10 bases agree with TRBD1. CDR3 size: 17 residues. Germline values: CDR1 SQVTM, CDR2 ANQGSEA. Losses at the gene ends were 5 bases for V and 3 bases for J; bases not matched to a gene: 10. CDR3 in amino acids: CSVLQRQGAGGANVLTF. The CDR3 DNA reads TGCAGCGTTCTTCAGAGACAGGGGGCAGGTGGGGCCAACGTCCTGACTTTC.

The DNA of the CDR3 is TGTGCCAGCAGTTTAGAGTACCGAGGAATCGAGCAGTACTTC. Translating gives CASSLEYRGIEQYF. V gene TRBV27 combines with J gene TRBJ2-7; no clear D gene. Per the germline V gene, CDR1 is MNHEY and CDR2 is SMNVEV (reference sequence). V dropped 2 bases and J dropped 6 bases, with 14 bases sitting between them. This CDR3 has 14 residues.

The chain combines TRBV5-8 with TRBJ2-7; D unresolved. Germline assignment: CDR1 SGHTS and CDR2 YDEGEE. The CDR3 covers 16 residues. Trimming shortened V by 0 bases and J by 0 bases, and 13 bases separated the two germline ends. CDR3 in amino acids: CASSLVIGISSYEQYF. CDR3 in DNA: TGTGCCAGCAGCTTGGTGATCGGTATCAGCTCCTACGAGCAGTACTTC.